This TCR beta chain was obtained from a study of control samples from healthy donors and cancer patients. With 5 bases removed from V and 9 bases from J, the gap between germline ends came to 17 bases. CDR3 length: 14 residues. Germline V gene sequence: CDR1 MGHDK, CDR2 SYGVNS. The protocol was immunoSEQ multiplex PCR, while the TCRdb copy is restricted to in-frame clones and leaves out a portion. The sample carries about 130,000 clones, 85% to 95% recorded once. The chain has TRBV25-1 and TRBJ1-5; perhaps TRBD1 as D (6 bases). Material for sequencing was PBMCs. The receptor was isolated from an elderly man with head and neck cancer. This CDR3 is CASSSTGAFTPQHF. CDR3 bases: TGTGCCAGCAGTTCGACAGGTGCTTTTACGCCCCAGCATTTT.